This paragraph reports one TCR beta chain. Only cases whose brain tissue showed the highest T cell transcript signatures were sequenced. Pre-surgery treatment included at least one anti-epileptic drug. This sample stems from a study of brain T cells in children with intractable seizures. Libraries were prepared by immunoSEQ multiplex PCR; TCRdb keeps only in-frame clonotypes and omits some of them. Of around 10,000 clones listed, 69% were seen once; the top ten hold 18%. Germline lookup yields CDR1 SGHNT and CDR2 YYREEE (reference sequence). The CDR3 is made up of 13 amino acids. V was shortened by 2 bases and J by 7 bases, with 10 bases between the two germline ends.

This material consisted of resected brain tissue, taken at surgery. The chain joins TRBV5-4 to TRBJ2-1; D unresolved. This TCR derives from a girl aged 2 to 10 with tuberous sclerosis and intractable seizures. This CDR3 is CASSLSQGNEQFF. CDR3 nucleotides: TGTGCCAGCAGCTTATCTCAAGGTAATGAGCAGTTCTTC.